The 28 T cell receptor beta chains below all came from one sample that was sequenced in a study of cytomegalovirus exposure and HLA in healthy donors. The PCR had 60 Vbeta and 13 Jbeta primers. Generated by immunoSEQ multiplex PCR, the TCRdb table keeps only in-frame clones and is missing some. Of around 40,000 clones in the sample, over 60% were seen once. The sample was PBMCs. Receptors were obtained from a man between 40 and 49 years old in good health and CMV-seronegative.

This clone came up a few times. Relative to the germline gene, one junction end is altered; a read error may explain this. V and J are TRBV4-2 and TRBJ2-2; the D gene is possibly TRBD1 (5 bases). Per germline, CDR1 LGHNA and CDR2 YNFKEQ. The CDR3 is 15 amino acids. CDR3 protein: CASSQDRGDTGELFF. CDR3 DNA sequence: TGTGCCAGCAGCCAAGATAGGGGTGACACTGGGGAGCTGTTTTTT.

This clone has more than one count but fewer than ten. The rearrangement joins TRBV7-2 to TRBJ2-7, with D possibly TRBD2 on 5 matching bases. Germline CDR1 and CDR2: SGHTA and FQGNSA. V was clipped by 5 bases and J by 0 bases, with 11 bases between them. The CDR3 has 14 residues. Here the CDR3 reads CASSLPGVSYEQYF. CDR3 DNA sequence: TGTGCCAGCAGCCTGCCCGGGGTCTCCTACGAGCAGTACTTC.

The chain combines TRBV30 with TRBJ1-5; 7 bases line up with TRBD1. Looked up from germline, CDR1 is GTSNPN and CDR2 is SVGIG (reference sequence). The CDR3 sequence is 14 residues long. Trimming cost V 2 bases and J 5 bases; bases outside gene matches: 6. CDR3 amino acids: CAWSLTGVDQPQHF. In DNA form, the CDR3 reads TGTGCCTGGAGTCTTACAGGGGTCGATCAGCCCCAGCATTTT.

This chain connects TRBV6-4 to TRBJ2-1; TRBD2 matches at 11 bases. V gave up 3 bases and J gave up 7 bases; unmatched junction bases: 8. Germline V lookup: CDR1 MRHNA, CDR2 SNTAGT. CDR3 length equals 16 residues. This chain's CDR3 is CASSETWTSGLNEQFF. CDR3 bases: TGTGCCAGCAGTGAAACTTGGACTAGCGGGCTAAATGAGCAGTTCTTC.

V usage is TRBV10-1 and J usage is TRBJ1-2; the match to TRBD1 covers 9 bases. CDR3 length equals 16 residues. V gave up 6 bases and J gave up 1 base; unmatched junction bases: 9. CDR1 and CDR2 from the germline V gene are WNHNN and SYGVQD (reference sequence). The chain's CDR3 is CASRKQGAPLNYGYTF. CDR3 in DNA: TGCGCCAGCAGAAAACAGGGGGCACCCCTTAACTATGGCTACACCTTC.

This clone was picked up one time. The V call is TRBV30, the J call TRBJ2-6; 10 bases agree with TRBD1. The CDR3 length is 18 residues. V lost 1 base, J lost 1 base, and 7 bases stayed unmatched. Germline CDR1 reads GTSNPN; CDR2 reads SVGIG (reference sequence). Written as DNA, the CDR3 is TGTGCCTGGAGTGCAGGACAGGGGGTATATTCTGGGGCCAACGTCCTGACTTTC. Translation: CAWSAGQGVYSGANVLTF. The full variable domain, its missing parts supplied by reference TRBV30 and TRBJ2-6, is SQTIHQWPATLVQPVGSPLSLECTVEGTSNPNLYWYRQAAGRGLQLLFYSVGIGQISSEVPQNLSASRPQDRQFILSSKKLLLSDSGFYLCAWSAGQGVYSGANVLTFGAGSRLTVL.

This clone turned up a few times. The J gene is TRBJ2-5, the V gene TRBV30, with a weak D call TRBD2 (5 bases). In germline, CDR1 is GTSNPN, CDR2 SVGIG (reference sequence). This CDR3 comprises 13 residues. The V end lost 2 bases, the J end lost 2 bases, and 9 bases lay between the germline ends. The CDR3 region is CAWSSGFQETQYF. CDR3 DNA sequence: TGTGCCTGGAGTTCGGGGTTTCAAGAGACCCAGTACTTC.

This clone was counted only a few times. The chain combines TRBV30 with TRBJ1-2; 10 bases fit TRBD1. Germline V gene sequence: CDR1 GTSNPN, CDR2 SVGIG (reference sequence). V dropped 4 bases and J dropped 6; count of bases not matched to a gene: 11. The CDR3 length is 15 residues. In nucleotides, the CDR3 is TGTGCCTGGAAGTGGACAGGGGGAGAGTCGGATGGCTACACCTTC. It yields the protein CAWKWTGGESDGYTF.

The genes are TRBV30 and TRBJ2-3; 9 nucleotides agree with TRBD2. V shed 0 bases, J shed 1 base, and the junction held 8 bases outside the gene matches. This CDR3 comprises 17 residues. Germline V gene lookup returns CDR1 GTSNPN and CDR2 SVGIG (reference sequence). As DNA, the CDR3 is TGTGCCTGGAGTGTCAACCCCTCTAGCGGGGGCACAGATACGCAGTATTTT. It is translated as CAWSVNPSSGGTDTQYF.

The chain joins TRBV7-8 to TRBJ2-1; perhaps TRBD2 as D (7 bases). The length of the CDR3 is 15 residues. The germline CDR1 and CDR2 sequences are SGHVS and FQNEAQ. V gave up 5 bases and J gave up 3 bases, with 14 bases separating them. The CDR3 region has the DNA TGTGCCAGCAGCAAGGGGGGGACTGGCTACAATGAGCAGTTCTTC. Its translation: CASSKGGTGYNEQFF.

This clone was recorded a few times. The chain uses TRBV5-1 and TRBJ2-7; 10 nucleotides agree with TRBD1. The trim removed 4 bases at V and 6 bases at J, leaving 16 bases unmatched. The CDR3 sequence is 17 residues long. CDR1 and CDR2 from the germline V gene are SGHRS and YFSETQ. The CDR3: CASSLRRVGTGATEQYF. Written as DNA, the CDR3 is TGCGCCAGCAGCCTCAGGAGGGTCGGGACAGGGGCCACCGAGCAGTACTTC.

CDR3 coding DNA: TGTGCCAGCAGTACTTCTGGGGCCAACGTCCTGACTTTC. Protein product: CASSTSGANVLTF. This sequence joins TRBV7-9 and TRBJ2-6; D unclear. Looked up from germline, CDR1 is SEHNR and CDR2 is FQNEAQ (reference sequence). The CDR3 has 13 amino acids. V dropped 6 bases and J dropped 1 base, with 4 bases sitting between them.

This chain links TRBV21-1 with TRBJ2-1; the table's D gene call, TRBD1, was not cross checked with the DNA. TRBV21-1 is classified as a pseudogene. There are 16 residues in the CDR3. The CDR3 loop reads CASSTLHRSDRGRQFF. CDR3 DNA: TGTGCCAGCAGCACCTTACATAGATCGGACAGGGGGCGACAGTTCTTC.

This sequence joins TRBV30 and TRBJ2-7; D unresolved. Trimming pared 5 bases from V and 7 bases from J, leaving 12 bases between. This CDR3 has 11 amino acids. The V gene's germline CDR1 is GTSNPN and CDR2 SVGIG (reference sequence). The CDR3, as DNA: TGTGCCTGGGAGCGTCCTGGAGAGCAGTACTTC. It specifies CAWERPGEQYF.

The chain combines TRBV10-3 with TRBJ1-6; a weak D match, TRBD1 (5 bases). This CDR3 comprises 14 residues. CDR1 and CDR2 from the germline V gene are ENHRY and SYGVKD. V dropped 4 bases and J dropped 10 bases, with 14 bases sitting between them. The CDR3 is CAISGIGAESPLHF. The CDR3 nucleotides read TGTGCCATCAGTGGGATAGGGGCTGAGTCACCCCTCCACTTT.

CDR3 nucleotides: TGCGCCAGCAGCCAAGGGTTAGCGGGGCGCTACGAGCAGTACTTC. This encodes CASSQGLAGRYEQYF. The J gene is TRBJ2-7, the V gene TRBV4-1; 8 bases line up with TRBD2. The germline gives CDR1 MGHRA, CDR2 YSYEKL. Trimming removed 1 base from V and 3 bases from J; junction bases left unmatched: 5. The CDR3 has 15 amino acids.

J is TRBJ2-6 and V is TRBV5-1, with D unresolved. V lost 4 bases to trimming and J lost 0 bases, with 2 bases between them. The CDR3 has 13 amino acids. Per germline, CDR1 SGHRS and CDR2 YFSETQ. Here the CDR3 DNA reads TGCGCCAGCAGCCTCTCTGGGGCCAACGTCCTGACTTTC. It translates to CASSLSGANVLTF.

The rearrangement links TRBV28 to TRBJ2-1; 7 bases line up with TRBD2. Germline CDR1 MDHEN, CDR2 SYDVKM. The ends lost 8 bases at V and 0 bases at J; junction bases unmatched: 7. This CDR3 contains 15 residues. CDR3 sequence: CASWGGSSSYNEQFF. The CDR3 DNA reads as TGTGCCAGCTGGGGGGGTTCAAGCTCCTACAATGAGCAGTTCTTC. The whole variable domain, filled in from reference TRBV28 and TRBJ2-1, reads DVKVTQSSRYLVKRTGEKVFLECVQDMDHENMFWYRQDPGLGLRLIYFSYDVKMKEKGDIPEGYSVSREKKERFSLILESASTNQTSMYLCASWGGSSSYNEQFFGPGTRLTVL.

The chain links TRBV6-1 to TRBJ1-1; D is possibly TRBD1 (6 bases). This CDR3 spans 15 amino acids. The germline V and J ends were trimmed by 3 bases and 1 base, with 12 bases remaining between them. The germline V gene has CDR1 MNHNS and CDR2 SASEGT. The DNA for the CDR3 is TGTGCCAGCAGTGAGAATCGCAGGGGGAACACTGAAGCTTTCTTT. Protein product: CASSENRRGNTEAFF.

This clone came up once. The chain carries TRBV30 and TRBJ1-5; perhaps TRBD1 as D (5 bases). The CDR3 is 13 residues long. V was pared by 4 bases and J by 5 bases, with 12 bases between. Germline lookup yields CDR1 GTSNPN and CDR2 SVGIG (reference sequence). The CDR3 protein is CAWTGGGDQPQHF. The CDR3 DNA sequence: TGTGCCTGGACTGGGGGGGGTGATCAGCCCCAGCATTTT.

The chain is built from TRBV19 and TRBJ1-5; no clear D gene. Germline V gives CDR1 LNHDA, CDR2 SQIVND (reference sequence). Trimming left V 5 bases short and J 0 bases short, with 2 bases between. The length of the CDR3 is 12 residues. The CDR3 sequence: CASSHSNQPQHF. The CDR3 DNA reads TGTGCCAGTAGTCATAGCAATCAGCCCCAGCATTTT.

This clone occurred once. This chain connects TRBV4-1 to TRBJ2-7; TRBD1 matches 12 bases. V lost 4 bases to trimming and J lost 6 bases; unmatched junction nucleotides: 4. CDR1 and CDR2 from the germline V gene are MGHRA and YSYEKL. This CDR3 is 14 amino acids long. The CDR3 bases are TGCGCCAGCAGCCCGGGACAGGGGGCTACCGAGCAGTACTTC. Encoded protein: CASSPGQGATEQYF.

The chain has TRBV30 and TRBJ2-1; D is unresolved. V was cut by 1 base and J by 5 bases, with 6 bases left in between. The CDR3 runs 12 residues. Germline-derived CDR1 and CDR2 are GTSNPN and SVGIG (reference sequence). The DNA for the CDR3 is TGTGCCTGGAGTGACAGTGACAATGAGCAGTTCTTC. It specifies CAWSDSDNEQFF.

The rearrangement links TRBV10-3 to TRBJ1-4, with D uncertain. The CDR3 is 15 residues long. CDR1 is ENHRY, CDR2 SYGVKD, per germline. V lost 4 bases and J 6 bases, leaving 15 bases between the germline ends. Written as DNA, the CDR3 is TGTGCCATCAGTGCTCGCGCGGGGAGGGATGAAAAACTGTTTTTT. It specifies CAISARAGRDEKLFF.

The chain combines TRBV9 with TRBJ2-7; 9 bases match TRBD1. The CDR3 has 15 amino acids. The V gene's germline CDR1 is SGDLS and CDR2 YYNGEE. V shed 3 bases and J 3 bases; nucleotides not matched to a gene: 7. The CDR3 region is CASSAAPGQGYEQYF. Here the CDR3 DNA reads TGTGCCAGCAGCGCGGCTCCGGGACAGGGCTACGAGCAGTACTTC.

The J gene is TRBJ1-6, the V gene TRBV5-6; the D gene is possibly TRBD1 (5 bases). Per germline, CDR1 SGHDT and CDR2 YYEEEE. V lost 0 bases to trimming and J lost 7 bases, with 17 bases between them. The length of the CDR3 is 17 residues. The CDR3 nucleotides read TGTGCCAGCAGCTTGGGGGCGGTAAGGGGCGCCAATTCACCCCTCCACTTT. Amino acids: CASSLGAVRGANSPLHF.

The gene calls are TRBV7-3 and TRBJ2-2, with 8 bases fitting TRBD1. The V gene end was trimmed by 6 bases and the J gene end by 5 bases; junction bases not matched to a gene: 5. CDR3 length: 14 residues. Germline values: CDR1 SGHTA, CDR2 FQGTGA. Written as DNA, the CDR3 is TGTGCCAGCAGTTCGACAGGGGTGACCGGGGAGCTGTTTTTT. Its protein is CASSSTGVTGELFF.

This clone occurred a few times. DNA of the CDR3: TGTGCCAGCTCACCGATGGGGCCTACGGATACGCAGTATTTT. It is translated as CASSPMGPTDTQYF. The chain couples TRBV18 to TRBJ2-3, with D possibly TRBD1 on 5 matching bases. This CDR3 region has 14 residues. Trimming shortened V by 3 bases and J by 6 bases, and 13 bases separated the two germline ends. The germline V gene encodes CDR1 KGHSH and CDR2 LQKENI.